The text below deals with one T cell receptor beta chain. No antigen is known for it. The source of the sample is a study of OX40 agonist ivuxolimab in advanced cancers. Study-level findings and limits: Expanded clones were, on average, more numerous in CD8+ T cells than in CD4+.

Trimming pared 5 bases from V and 2 bases from J, leaving 9 bases between. CDR3 length: 13 residues. Germline loops: CDR1 SGHTA, CDR2 FQGTGA. Clones were sequenced by immunoSEQ multiplex PCR, and TCRdb holds only the in-frame ones, with some missing. The data hold about 88,000 clones, with roughly 85% observed a single time. The input for sequencing was CD4+ or CD8+ T cells sorted from blood, taken in a trial of the OX40 agonist ivuxolimab. This chain joins TRBV7-3 and TRBJ1-2; no clear D. This clonotype was sampled from an adult with an advanced solid tumor such as melanoma, head and neck, liver or kidney cancer. CDR3 sequence reads: CASSLAANYGYTF. Written as DNA, the CDR3 is TGTGCCAGCAGCCTGGCGGCGAACTATGGCTACACCTTC.